The 29 T cell receptor beta chains below all came from one sample that was sequenced in a study of cytomegalovirus exposure and HLA in healthy donors. The PCR had 60 Vbeta and 13 Jbeta primers. The assay was immunoSEQ multiplex PCR, and TCRdb's table has in-frame clones only and misses some. Of roughly 150,000 clones listed, 65% to 80% are singletons. Sequenced sample: PBMCs. The receptors derive from a male donor in good health and CMV-seronegative.

The rearrangement uses TRBV4-1 and TRBJ2-7, with a tentative D call TRBD1 (5 bases). V shed 0 bases and J shed 3 bases, with 15 bases lying between them. CDR1 is MGHRA, CDR2 YSYEKL, per germline. The CDR3 extends over 16 amino acids. In nucleotides, the CDR3 is TGCGCCAGCAGCCAAGATTGGGTAGGGGTGATCTACGAGCAGTACTTC. Translated, it gives CASSQDWVGVIYEQYF.

The J gene is TRBJ2-1, the V gene TRBV27; 13 bases are a match to TRBD2. The germline gives CDR1 MNHEY, CDR2 SMNVEV (reference sequence). The J segment lost 4 bases and the V segment lost 3 bases, leaving 6 bases of the junction unmatched. The CDR3 contains 17 residues. For the CDR3, the DNA is TGTGCCAGCAGTTTGGAGGGACTAGCGGGAAATTACAATGAGCAGTTCTTC. Protein product: CASSLEGLAGNYNEQFF.

The gene calls are TRBV5-4 and TRBJ1-1; maybe TRBD1 (5 bases). V dropped 1 base and J dropped 4 bases, with 8 bases sitting between them. The V gene's germline CDR1 is SGHNT and CDR2 YYREEE (reference sequence). The CDR3 length is 13 residues. The chain's CDR3 is CASSLWGGTEAFF. The CDR3 DNA follows: TGTGCCAGCAGCTTGTGGGGGGGCACTGAAGCTTTCTTT.

In this sample, this clone turned up a few times. The V call is TRBV7-3, the J call TRBJ2-7, with 7 bases lining up with TRBD2. The CDR3 totals 15 residues. Per germline, CDR1 SGHTA and CDR2 FQGTGA. V lost 5 bases to trimming and J lost 3 bases; unmatched junction nucleotides: 10. CDR3 bases: TGTGCCAGCAGCCGAGGGGTGGGGGAGGGCTACGAGCAGTACTTC. Its protein product is CASSRGVGEGYEQYF.

This clone was seen once. This chain joins TRBV4-2 and TRBJ1-4; 8 positions agree with TRBD1. J gave up 8 bases and V 0 bases, and 5 bases lay outside the gene matches. This CDR3 comprises 15 residues. Germline loops: CDR1 LGHNA, CDR2 YNFKEQ. This chain's CDR3 is CASSQEAGGIEKLFF. DNA of the CDR3: TGTGCCAGCAGCCAAGAAGCAGGGGGCATCGAAAAACTGTTTTTT.

The genes are TRBV28 and TRBJ1-3; 9 bases are shared with TRBD1. V shed 1 base and J 7 bases; nucleotides not matched to a gene: 5. CDR3 length: 15 residues. CDR1 and CDR2 (germline): MDHEN, SYDVKM. CDR3 bases: TGTGCCAGCAGTTTATTCAACAGGGGGCGTAACACCATATATTTT. Its translation is CASSLFNRGRNTIYF.

The rearrangement links TRBV7-9 to TRBJ1-5; 7 bases fit TRBD1. Germline assignment: CDR1 SEHNR and CDR2 FQNEAQ (reference sequence). The CDR3 loop spans 15 amino acids. J lost 4 bases, V lost 5 bases, and 8 bases had no gene match. CDR3 sequence reads: CASSHNRGHNQPQHF. In DNA, the CDR3 is TGTGCCAGCAGCCACAACAGGGGCCATAATCAGCCCCAGCATTTT.

J is TRBJ2-7 and V is TRBV7-9; TRBD1 matches 9 bases. J was trimmed by 2 bases and V by 5 bases; bases with no gene match: 7. The germline CDR1 and CDR2 sequences are SEHNR and FQNEAQ (reference sequence). The CDR3 runs 15 residues. DNA of the CDR3: TGTGCCAGCAGCCTAGGACAGGGGCCCACCTACGAGCAGTACTTC. Translated, it gives CASSLGQGPTYEQYF.

V and J are TRBV7-2 and TRBJ2-3, with D perhaps TRBD1 (7 bases). This CDR3 contains 14 residues. V shed 5 bases and J shed 5 bases, with 14 bases lying between them. The germline V gene encodes CDR1 SGHTA and CDR2 FQGNSA. CDR3 in amino acids: CASSQQGRGDTQYF. In DNA form, the CDR3 reads TGTGCCAGCAGCCAACAGGGGCGGGGAGATACGCAGTATTTT.

J is TRBJ2-7 and V is TRBV10-3, with 11 bases identical to TRBD2. Germline CDR1 reads ENHRY; CDR2 reads SYGVKD. The CDR3 has 15 amino acids. The V gene end was trimmed by 6 bases and the J gene end by 3 bases; junction bases not matched to a gene: 7. CDR3 coding DNA: TGTGCCATCAGGGGGGGACTAGCGGAATTCTACGAGCAGTACTTC. Translation: CAIRGGLAEFYEQYF.

The chain couples TRBV27 to TRBJ2-1, with 10 bases matching TRBD1. CDR1 is MNHEY, CDR2 SMNVEV, per germline (reference sequence). V shed 7 bases and J 4 bases; nucleotides not matched to a gene: 10. The CDR3 contains 16 residues. CDR3 in DNA: TGTGCCAGCACAAAAGCTCCGGGACAGGGGTACAATGAGCAGTTCTTC. The encoded protein is CASTKAPGQGYNEQFF.

This chain joins TRBV25-1 and TRBJ1-1, with unresolved D. V dropped 6 bases and J dropped 3 bases, with 11 bases sitting between them. CDR1 MGHDK and CDR2 SYGVNS come from the germline V gene. The CDR3 totals 13 residues. This CDR3 reads CASSDPRDTEAFF. The DNA for the CDR3 is TGTGCCAGCAGCGACCCCCGGGACACTGAAGCTTTCTTT.

This clone was counted a single time. This rearrangement joins TRBV5-6 to TRBJ2-7, with a possible D match to TRBD2 (6 bases). This CDR3 contains 14 residues. The germline V and J ends were trimmed by 0 bases and 8 bases, with 15 bases remaining between them. Looked up from germline, CDR1 is SGHDT and CDR2 is YYEEEE. CDR3 loop: CASSLGGNKDQQYF. The CDR3 DNA reads TGTGCCAGCAGCTTGGGCGGGAACAAGGACCAGCAGTACTTC.

This clone came up a few times. The chain is built from TRBV6-6 and TRBJ2-7; 9 bases match TRBD2. After removal of 6 bases from V and 5 bases from J, the junction contained 8 bases not matched to a gene. Germline assignment: CDR1 MNHNY and CDR2 SVGAGI (reference sequence). The CDR3 spans 14 residues. Here the CDR3 reads CASSDRTSANEQYF. DNA for the CDR3: TGTGCCAGCAGCGACAGGACTAGCGCAAACGAGCAGTACTTC.

J is TRBJ2-7 and V is TRBV6-5; TRBD1 is a possible D gene (5 bases). Germline V gives CDR1 MNHEY, CDR2 SVGAGI. The length of the CDR3 is 13 residues. Trimming took off 7 bases at V and 5 bases at J, with 15 bases between the two ends. CDR3 sequence: CASTPPARDEQYF. Written as DNA, the CDR3 is TGTGCCAGCACTCCCCCCGCCAGGGACGAGCAGTACTTC.

This clone turned up a few times. The rearrangement uses TRBV7-9 and TRBJ2-3; 9 bases agree with TRBD1. The CDR3 spans 14 residues. V was pared by 5 bases and J by 4 bases, with 4 bases of the junction left unmatched. Germline V CDR1 and CDR2: SEHNR, FQNEAQ (reference sequence). CDR3 in amino acids: CASSKRQGADTQYF. CDR3 in DNA: TGTGCCAGCAGCAAACGACAGGGGGCAGATACGCAGTATTTT.

V is TRBV30 and J is TRBJ1-2; TRBD1 is a possible D gene (5 bases). The CDR3 is 12 amino acids. V was trimmed by 5 bases and J by 4 bases, leaving 11 bases between them. CDR1 is GTSNPN, CDR2 SVGIG, per germline (reference sequence). CDR3: CAWVRQLYGYTF. The CDR3 DNA reads as TGTGCCTGGGTCCGACAGCTCTATGGCTACACCTTC. Full variable domain (missing parts from reference TRBV30 and TRBJ1-2): SQTIHQWPATLVQPVGSPLSLECTVEGTSNPNLYWYRQAAGRGLQLLFYSVGIGQISSEVPQNLSASRPQDRQFILSSKKLLLSDSGFYLCAWVRQLYGYTFGSGTRLTVV.

The rearrangement joins TRBV10-3 to TRBJ1-6; 7 nucleotides align to TRBD1. The germline V gene has CDR1 ENHRY and CDR2 SYGVKD. With 7 bases clipped from V and 5 bases from J, the junction kept 5 bases outside the gene matches. The CDR3 has 14 residues. CDR3 amino acids: CAIKGAGNNSPLHF. Written as DNA, the CDR3 is TGTGCCATCAAGGGGGCCGGCAATAATTCACCCCTCCACTTT.

The chain joins TRBV18 to TRBJ2-7; 9 bases match TRBD2. The germline V gene has CDR1 KGHSH and CDR2 LQKENI. Unmatched junction bases numbered 6, after V lost 3 bases and J lost 0 bases. The CDR3 has 16 residues. The CDR3 here is CASSPRGGEFSYEQYF. CDR3 sequence (DNA): TGTGCCAGCTCACCGCGGGGGGGCGAGTTCTCCTACGAGCAGTACTTC.

This chain links TRBV9 with TRBJ2-3; 7 nucleotides agree with TRBD1. This CDR3 is 16 amino acids long. Germline CDR1 and CDR2: SGDLS and YYNGEE. The ends lost 0 bases at V and 0 bases at J; junction bases unmatched: 4. The CDR3 nucleotides read TGTGCCAGCAGCGTAGAACAGGGGACCAGCACAGATACGCAGTATTTT. It translates to CASSVEQGTSTDTQYF.

This clone has a handful of counts. For the CDR3, the DNA is TGTGCCAGCAGTCCCCTTCTGGGCTACACCTTC. This translates into CASSPLLGYTF. The chain couples TRBV2 to TRBJ1-2, with unresolved D. The CDR3 loop spans 11 amino acids. Germline V CDR1 and CDR2: SNHLY, FYNNEI. V was trimmed by 5 bases and J by 8 bases, leaving 9 bases between them.

DNA of the CDR3: TGTGCCAGCAGTACAGGCCCTGCGGGACAGGTTGACACTGAAGCTTTCTTT. It codes for CASSTGPAGQVDTEAFF. The V and J genes are TRBV28 and TRBJ1-1; 8 bases agree with TRBD1. With 5 bases clipped from V and 3 bases from J, the junction kept 14 bases outside the gene matches. Germline values: CDR1 MDHEN, CDR2 SYDVKM. The CDR3 contains 17 residues.

This clone was counted once. The V and J genes are TRBV19 and TRBJ2-1; 7 bases fit TRBD2. Trimming at V came to 5 bases and at J to 3 bases, leaving 7 bases not matched to a gene. In germline, CDR1 is LNHDA, CDR2 SQIVND (reference sequence). The CDR3 totals 15 residues. CDR3 nucleotides: TGTGCCAGTAGTGATGCTAGCGGAGGCTACAATGAGCAGTTCTTC. It translates to CASSDASGGYNEQFF.

This chain links TRBV29-1 with TRBJ2-5; 12 positions match TRBD2. J gave up 4 bases and V 5 bases, and 2 bases lay outside the gene matches. The CDR3 extends over 13 amino acids. Germline CDR1 is SQVTM and CDR2 is ANQGSEA. The CDR3 DNA is TGCAGCGTTACGGGACTAGCGGGAGAGACCCAGTACTTC. This gives the protein CSVTGLAGETQYF.

This clone was recorded a few times. The sample contains more than one DNA sequence encoding this CDR3. The J gene is TRBJ1-1, the V gene TRBV27, with 11 bases fitting TRBD1. This CDR3 has 15 amino acids. Germline values: CDR1 MNHEY, CDR2 SMNVEV (reference sequence). V lost 5 bases, J lost 6 bases, and 8 bases stayed unmatched. CDR3 sequence (DNA): TGTGCCAGCAGTCCGGACAGGGGGCCCAAAGCTGAAGCTTTCTTT. Amino acids: CASSPDRGPKAEAFF.

This chain links TRBV5-5 with TRBJ1-1; 10 nucleotides align to TRBD1. J gave up 4 bases and V 5 bases, and 8 bases lay outside the gene matches. CDR1 and CDR2 (germline): SGHKS, YYEKEE (reference sequence). CDR3 length: 15 residues. The chain's CDR3 is CASRPLWTGGTEAFF. CDR3 DNA sequence: TGTGCCAGCAGGCCCTTATGGACAGGGGGCACTGAAGCTTTCTTT. Combining the CDR3 with reference TRBV5-5 and TRBJ1-1 gives the whole variable domain DAGVTQSPTHLIKTRGQQVTLRCSPISGHKSVSWYQQVLGQGPQFIFQYYEKEERGRGNFPDRFSARQFPNYSSELNVNALLLGDSALYLCASRPLWTGGTEAFFGQGTRLTVV.

V usage is TRBV29-1 and J usage is TRBJ1-4; TRBD1 might be the D (5 bases). Germline V gives CDR1 SQVTM, CDR2 ANQGSEA. V was trimmed by 5 bases and J by 5 bases, leaving 15 bases between them. The CDR3 length is 14 residues. DNA of the CDR3: TGCAGCGTTAGCGAAGGGGCTTACAATGAAAAACTGTTTTTT. It encodes CSVSEGAYNEKLFF.

The chain uses TRBV7-3 and TRBJ2-2; maybe TRBD2 (6 bases). The CDR3 length is 14 residues. V lost 0 bases, J lost 6 bases, and 8 bases lay in between. The V gene's germline CDR1 is SGHTA and CDR2 FQGTGA. For the CDR3, the DNA is TGTGCCAGCAGCTTAACGTGGGGGGCCGGGGAGCTGTTTTTT. The encoded protein is CASSLTWGAGELFF.

The chain employs TRBV7-8 and TRBJ1-1; perhaps TRBD1 as D (6 bases). Trimming pared 2 bases from V and 1 base from J, leaving 8 bases between. The CDR3 totals 14 residues. Germline loops: CDR1 SGHVS, CDR2 FQNEAQ. The chain's CDR3 is CASSLLGQNTEAFF. The CDR3 DNA follows: TGTGCCAGCAGCTTACTGGGACAGAACACTGAAGCTTTCTTT.